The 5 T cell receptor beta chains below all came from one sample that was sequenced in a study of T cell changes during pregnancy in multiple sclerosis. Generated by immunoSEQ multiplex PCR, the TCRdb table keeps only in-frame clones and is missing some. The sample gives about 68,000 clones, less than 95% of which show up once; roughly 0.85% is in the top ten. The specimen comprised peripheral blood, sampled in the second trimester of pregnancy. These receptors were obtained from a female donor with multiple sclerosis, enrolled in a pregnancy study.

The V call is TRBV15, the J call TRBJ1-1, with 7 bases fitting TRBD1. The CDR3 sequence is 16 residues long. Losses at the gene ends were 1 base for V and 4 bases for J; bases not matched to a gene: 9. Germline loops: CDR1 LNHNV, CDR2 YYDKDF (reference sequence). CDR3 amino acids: CATSRVKISGGTEAFF. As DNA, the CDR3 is TGTGCCACCAGCAGAGTCAAGATATCAGGGGGCACTGAAGCTTTCTTT.

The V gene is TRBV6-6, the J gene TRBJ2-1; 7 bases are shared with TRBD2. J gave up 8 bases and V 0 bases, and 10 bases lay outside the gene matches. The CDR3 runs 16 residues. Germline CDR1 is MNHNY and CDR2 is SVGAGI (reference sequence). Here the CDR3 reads CASSYSKAGRADEQFF. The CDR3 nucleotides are TGTGCCAGCAGTTACTCGAAAGCGGGGCGGGCGGATGAGCAGTTCTTC.

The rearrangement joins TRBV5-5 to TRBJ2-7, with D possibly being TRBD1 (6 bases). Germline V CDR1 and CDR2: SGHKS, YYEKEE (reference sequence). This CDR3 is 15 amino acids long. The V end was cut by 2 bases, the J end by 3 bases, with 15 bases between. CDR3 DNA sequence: TGTGCCAGCAGCTTTGTGCCTGGGGGCAGCTACGAGCAGTACTTC. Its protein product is CASSFVPGGSYEQYF.

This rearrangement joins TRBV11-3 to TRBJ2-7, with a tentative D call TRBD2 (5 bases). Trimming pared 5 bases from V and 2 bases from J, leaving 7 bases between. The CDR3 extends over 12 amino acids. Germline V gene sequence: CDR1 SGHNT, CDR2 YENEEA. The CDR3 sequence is CASSPRAYEQYF. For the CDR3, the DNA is TGTGCCAGCAGCCCGAGGGCCTACGAGCAGTACTTC.

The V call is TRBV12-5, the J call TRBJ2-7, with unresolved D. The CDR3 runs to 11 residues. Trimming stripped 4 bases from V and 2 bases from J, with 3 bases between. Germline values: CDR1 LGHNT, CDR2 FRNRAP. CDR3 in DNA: TGTGCTAGTGGTTCCGCCTACGAGCAGTACTTC. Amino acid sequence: CASGSAYEQYF.